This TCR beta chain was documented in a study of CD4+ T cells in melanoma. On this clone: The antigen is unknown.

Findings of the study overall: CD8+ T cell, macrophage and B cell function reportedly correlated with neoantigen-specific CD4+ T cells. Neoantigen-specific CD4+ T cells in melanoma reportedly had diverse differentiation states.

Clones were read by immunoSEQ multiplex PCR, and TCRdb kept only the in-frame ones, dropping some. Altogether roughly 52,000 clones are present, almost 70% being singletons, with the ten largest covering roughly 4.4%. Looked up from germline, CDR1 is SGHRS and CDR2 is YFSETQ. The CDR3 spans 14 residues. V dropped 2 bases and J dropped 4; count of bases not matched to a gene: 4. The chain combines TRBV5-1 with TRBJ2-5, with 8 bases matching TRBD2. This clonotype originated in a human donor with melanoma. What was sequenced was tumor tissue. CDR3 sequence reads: CASSFSGDRETQYF. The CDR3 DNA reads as TGCGCCAGCAGCTTTAGCGGGGACCGAGAGACCCAGTACTTC.